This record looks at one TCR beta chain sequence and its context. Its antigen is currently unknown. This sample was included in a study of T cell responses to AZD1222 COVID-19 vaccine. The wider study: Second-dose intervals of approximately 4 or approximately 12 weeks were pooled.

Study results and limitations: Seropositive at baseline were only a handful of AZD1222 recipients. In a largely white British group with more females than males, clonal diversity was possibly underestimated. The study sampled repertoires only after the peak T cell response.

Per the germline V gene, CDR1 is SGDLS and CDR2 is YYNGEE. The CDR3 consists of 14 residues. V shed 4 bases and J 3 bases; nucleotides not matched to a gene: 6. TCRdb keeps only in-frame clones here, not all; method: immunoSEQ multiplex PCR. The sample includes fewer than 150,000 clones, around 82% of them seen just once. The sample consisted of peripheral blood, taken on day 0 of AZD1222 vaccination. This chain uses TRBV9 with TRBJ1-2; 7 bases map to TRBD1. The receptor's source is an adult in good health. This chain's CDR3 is CASSLRGQDYGYTF. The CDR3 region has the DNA TGTGCCAGCAGCCTTAGGGGGCAGGACTATGGCTACACCTTC.